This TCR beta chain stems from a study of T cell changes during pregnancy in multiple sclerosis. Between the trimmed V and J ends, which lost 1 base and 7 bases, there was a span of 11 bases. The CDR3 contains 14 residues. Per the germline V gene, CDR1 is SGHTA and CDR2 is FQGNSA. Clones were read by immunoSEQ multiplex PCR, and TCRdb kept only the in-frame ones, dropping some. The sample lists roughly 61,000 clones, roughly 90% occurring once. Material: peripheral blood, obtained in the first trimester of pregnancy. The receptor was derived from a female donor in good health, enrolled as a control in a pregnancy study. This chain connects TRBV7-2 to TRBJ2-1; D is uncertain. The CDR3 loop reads CASSLEFGRNEQFF. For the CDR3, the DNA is TGTGCCAGCAGCTTAGAATTCGGCAGGAATGAGCAGTTCTTC.